Each of the 25 T cell receptor beta chains below was sequenced from the same sample in a study of patients and donors after allogeneic stem cell transplantation. MiXCR was run by TCRdb on the RT-PCR reads, yielding one entry per CDR3 protein. The table shows about 150,000 distinct CDR3 sequences, with approximately 37% occurring only once. The sequencing sample was made of blood, either unsorted or a sorted T cell fraction (not recorded which). All receptors derive from a human donor who was either an allogeneic HSCT recipient or a stem cell or donor lymphocyte infusion donor (not recorded which). It is not recorded whose cells these are; they may come from a transplant donor.

This chain joins TRBV5-1 and TRBJ2-7, with D hard to call. CDR1 SGHRS and CDR2 YFSETQ come from the germline V gene. CDR3 length: 16 amino acids. Trimming stripped 0 bases from V and 0 bases from J, with 13 bases between. The CDR3 nucleotides are TGCGCCAGCAGCTTGGTCAGCCTATCGAGCTCCTACGAGCAGTACTTC. Translating it yields CASSLVSLSSSYEQYF.

The chain uses TRBV5-1 and TRBJ2-3, with D perhaps TRBD2 (5 bases). CDR3 length: 14 residues. Germline lookup yields CDR1 SGHRS and CDR2 YFSETQ. V lost 7 bases and J lost 0, with 12 bases in between. The DNA of the CDR3 is TGCGCCAGCCAGCGGTTTCCTAGCACAGATACGCAGTATTTT. Amino acids: CASQRFPSTDTQYF.

The gene calls are TRBV7-2 and TRBJ1-1; tentatively, D is TRBD1 (5 bases). CDR1 and CDR2 (germline): SGHTA, FQGNSA. V lost 4 bases, J lost 0 bases, and 12 bases lay in between. This CDR3 region has 15 residues. The CDR3 protein is CASSSKGRLNTEAFF. The CDR3 nucleotides are TGTGCCAGCAGCTCCAAGGGGAGGTTGAACACTGAAGCTTTCTTT. The full variable domain, in which reference TRBV7-2 and TRBJ1-1 provide the parts outside the CDR3, is GAGVSQSPSNKVTEKGKDVELRCDPISGHTALYWYRQSLGQGLEFLIYFQGNSAPDKSGLPSDRFSAERTGGSVSTLTIQRTQQEDSAVYLCASSSKGRLNTEAFFGQGTRLTVV.

This clonotype was counted only a few times. This rearrangement joins TRBV4-3 to TRBJ2-5; 14 bases are shared with TRBD2. With V trimmed by 8 bases and J by 5 bases, 1 base remained unmatched. Germline V gene data show CDR1 as LGHNA and CDR2 as YSLEER. This CDR3 spans 13 amino acids. DNA of the CDR3: TGCGCCAGCGGGACTAGCGGGGGCGAGACCCAGTACTTC. It encodes CASGTSGGETQYF.

The chain is built from TRBV12-3 or TRBV12-4 and TRBJ2-5; no reliable D call. The ends were cut back, 7 bases at V and 4 bases at J, with 19 bases in the middle. The CDR3 runs to 15 residues. Here the CDR3 DNA reads TGTGCCAGCAAATTTTCCCCCGGCTTAGGAGAGACCCAGTACTTC. Protein product: CASKFSPGLGETQYF.

The chain links TRBV6-6 to TRBJ1-4, with a tentative D call TRBD1 (5 bases). Germline V lookup: CDR1 MNHNY, CDR2 SVGAGI (reference sequence). V shed 6 bases and J shed 5 bases, with 10 bases lying between them. The CDR3 has 13 residues. The CDR3 DNA follows: TGTGCCAGCAGAGGGGCGGGCAATGAAAAACTGTTTTTT. Its translation: CASRGAGNEKLFF.

The J gene is TRBJ1-4, the V gene TRBV6-4; D gene uncertain. Germline loops: CDR1 MRHNA, CDR2 SNTAGT. The CDR3 covers 12 residues. Trimming pared 10 bases from V and 7 bases from J, leaving 13 bases between. CDR3 in amino acids: CATGGWGEKLFF. The DNA for the CDR3 is TGTGCCACCGGAGGGTGGGGTGAAAAACTGTTTTTT.

This clonotype was counted a few times. The V gene is TRBV29-1, the J gene TRBJ1-1; no clear D. In germline, CDR1 is SQVTM, CDR2 ANQGSEA. The V end lost 4 bases, the J end lost 0 bases, and 15 bases lay between the germline ends. This CDR3 has 15 residues. CDR3 region: CSVAKDRIVNTEAFF. As DNA, the CDR3 is TGCAGCGTTGCGAAAGATCGAATTGTGAACACTGAAGCTTTCTTT.

The chain combines TRBV2 with TRBJ1-1; D may be TRBD1 (5 bases). This CDR3 is 15 amino acids long. V gave up 7 bases and J gave up 1 base, with 16 bases separating them. Germline assignment: CDR1 SNHLY and CDR2 FYNNEI. CDR3 nucleotide sequence: TGTGCCAGCACCGAGATACGTACAGGGAACACTGAAGCTTTCTTT. This codes for CASTEIRTGNTEAFF.

This clonotype showed up just once. This rearrangement joins TRBV12-3 or TRBV12-4 to TRBJ2-7; possibly TRBD1 for D (5 bases). The V end was cut by 6 bases, the J end by 5 bases, with 20 bases between. The CDR3 is 15 residues long. The CDR3 nucleotides are TGTGCCAGCAGCCACGCCCGCAGGGTGGTTGACGAGCAGTACTTC. Its translation is CASSHARRVVDEQYF.

The rearrangement links TRBV20-1 to TRBJ2-7; D gene ambiguous. The CDR3 has 12 amino acids. Per germline, CDR1 DFQATT and CDR2 SNEGSKA (reference sequence). The V and J ends lost 6 bases and 6 bases respectively, with 15 bases between them. CDR3 residues: CSAPGVPGEQYF. DNA of the CDR3: TGCAGTGCACCCGGAGTCCCTGGCGAGCAGTACTTC.

V and J are TRBV5-1 and TRBJ2-2, with D possibly matching TRBD1 (6 bases). CDR3 length: 17 amino acids. Germline V lookup: CDR1 SGHRS, CDR2 YFSETQ. Between the trimmed V and J ends, which lost 1 base and 7 bases, there was a span of 20 bases. The DNA for the CDR3 is TGCGCCAGCAGCTTGTTCCAGGGGACGCCCTATAACGGGGAGCTGTTTTTT. Protein product: CASSLFQGTPYNGELFF.

This clonotype was recorded a few times. The gene calls are TRBV7-2 and TRBJ2-2; a weak D match, TRBD2 (5 bases). The V end was cut by 5 bases, the J end by 1 base, with 8 bases between. CDR1 and CDR2 from the germline V gene are SGHTA and FQGNSA. This CDR3 comprises 14 residues. The CDR3 DNA sequence: TGTGCCAGCAGCACCGGACTGAACACCGGGGAGCTGTTTTTT. Protein sequence: CASSTGLNTGELFF.

This chain's CDR3 is CASQRAKNIQYF. The CDR3 bases are TGCGCCAGTCAGCGGGCCAAAAACATTCAGTACTTC. The chain joins TRBV5-1 to TRBJ2-4; D might be TRBD2 (5 bases). CDR1 and CDR2 (germline): SGHRS, YFSETQ. The length of the CDR3 is 12 residues. Between the trimmed V and J ends, which lost 8 bases and 1 base, there was a span of 7 bases. The full variable domain, completed using reference TRBV5-1 and TRBJ2-4, is KAGVTQTPRYLIKTRGQQVTLSCSPISGHRSVSWYQQTPGQGLQFLFEYFSETQRNKGNFPGRFSGRQFSNSRSEMNVSTLELGDSALYLCASQRAKNIQYFGAGTRLSVL.

The genes are TRBV7-9 and TRBJ2-5; 7 bases fit TRBD2. The germline V gene has CDR1 SEHNR and CDR2 FQNEAQ (reference sequence). The V segment lost 5 bases and the J segment 3 bases; nucleotides outside the gene matches: 12. This CDR3 comprises 16 residues. CDR3 coding DNA: TGTGCCAGCAGCCTCCGGGACTACGGGATTAAAGAGACCCAGTACTTC. Translated: CASSLRDYGIKETQYF. The full variable domain, completed using reference TRBV7-9 and TRBJ2-5, is DTGVSQNPRHKITKRGQNVTFRCDPISEHNRLYWYRQTLGQGPEFLTYFQNEAQLEKSRLLSDRFSAERPKGSFSTLEIQRTEQGDSAMYLCASSLRDYGIKETQYFGPGTRLLVL.

V gene TRBV27 combines with J gene TRBJ1-5; 9 nucleotides agree with TRBD1. This CDR3 region has 14 residues. The germline V gene encodes CDR1 MNHEY and CDR2 SMNVEV (reference sequence). Trimming took 3 bases from V and 7 from J; bases not matched to a gene: 4. In nucleotides, the CDR3 is TGTGCCAGCAGTTTGACAGGGGGGCACCAGCCCCAGCATTTT. Its translation is CASSLTGGHQPQHF.

A few counts support this clonotype. The chain uses TRBV27 and TRBJ1-6, with D hard to call. V was clipped by 6 bases and J by 9 bases, with 12 bases between them. CDR1 is MNHEY and CDR2 is SMNVEV in the germline V gene (reference sequence). CDR3 length: 13 residues. The CDR3 DNA reads TGTGCCAGCAGCTTAGGGATGAGTTCACCCCTCCACTTT. Translated, it gives CASSLGMSSPLHF.

This clonotype came up many times. The chain carries TRBV3-1 and TRBJ1-5; weak D call: TRBD1 (5 bases). The V end was cut by 1 base, the J end by 7 bases, with 11 bases between. The CDR3 runs to 14 residues. Germline CDR1 reads LGHDT; CDR2 reads YNNKEL (reference sequence). The CDR3 nucleotides read TGTGCCAGCAGCCAAGGGGGGGATTTGCAGCCCCAGCATTTT. Protein sequence: CASSQGGDLQPQHF. The complete variable domain, with remaining parts taken from reference TRBV3-1 and TRBJ1-5, reads DTAVSQTPKYLVTQMGNDKSIKCEQNLGHDTMYWYKQDSKKFLKIMFSYNNKELIINETVPNRFSPKSPDKAHLNLHINSLELGDSAVYFCASSQGGDLQPQHFGDGTRLSIL.

The genes are TRBV5-5 and TRBJ1-2; 8 bases fit TRBD1. This CDR3 is built from 15 residues. V shed 4 bases and J 4 bases; nucleotides not matched to a gene: 9. Germline assignment: CDR1 SGHKS and CDR2 YYEKEE (reference sequence). The CDR3 protein is CASSPGGGNLYGYTF. The CDR3 region has the DNA TGTGCCAGCAGCCCAGGGGGCGGCAACCTCTATGGCTACACCTTC.

This clonotype has a handful of counts. This rearrangement joins TRBV28 to TRBJ1-2; D might be TRBD1 (5 bases). V was pared by 6 bases and J by 6 bases, with 17 bases between. CDR3 size: 14 residues. The germline CDR1 and CDR2 sequences are MDHEN and SYDVKM. The CDR3 region has the DNA TGTGCCAGCAGCTATCGGACACACGAGAATGGCTACACCTTC. This encodes CASSYRTHENGYTF.

This clonotype was recorded a few times. The chain couples TRBV6-2 or TRBV6-3 to TRBJ1-2, with D hard to call. Looked up from germline, CDR1 is MNHEY and CDR2 is SVGEGT. This CDR3 comprises 13 residues. V was clipped by 4 bases and J by 1 base, with 7 bases between them. In DNA, the CDR3 is TGTGCCAGCAGTTTCCAGCATAACTATGGCTACACCTTC. Translated: CASSFQHNYGYTF.

This clonotype was observed a single time. The chain joins TRBV9 to TRBJ2-2, with D maybe TRBD2 (5 bases). Germline V gene sequence: CDR1 SGDLS, CDR2 YYNGEE. This CDR3 is 14 amino acids long. The V end lost 0 bases, the J end lost 5 bases, and 8 bases lay between the germline ends. DNA of the CDR3: TGTGCCAGCAGCGTAGCAAGCGGAACCGGGGAGCTGTTTTTT. Its protein is CASSVASGTGELFF.

This clonotype occurred a few times. This chain's CDR3 is CATQGEGISNQPQHF. CDR3 nucleotides: TGTGCCACCCAAGGAGAGGGGATTAGCAATCAGCCCCAGCATTTT. The rearrangement uses TRBV10-3 and TRBJ1-5, with a possible D match to TRBD1 (5 bases). This CDR3 is 15 amino acids long. V was shortened by 10 bases and J by 0 bases, with 16 bases between the two germline ends. Germline V gene sequence: CDR1 ENHRY, CDR2 SYGVKD.

This clonotype was counted a few times. V usage is TRBV27 and J usage is TRBJ1-5, with D tentatively TRBD1 (6 bases). V was clipped by 7 bases and J by 4 bases, with 17 bases between them. The CDR3 has 15 residues. CDR1 and CDR2 from the germline V gene are MNHEY and SMNVEV (reference sequence). CDR3 in DNA: TGTGCCAGCAAGCCCGGACAGTCGCTAAATCAGCCCCAGCATTTT. Translated: CASKPGQSLNQPQHF.

This sequence joins TRBV5-1 and TRBJ1-1; D is possibly TRBD1 (5 bases). The CDR3 loop spans 13 amino acids. CDR1 is SGHRS and CDR2 is YFSETQ in the germline V gene. The germline V and J ends were trimmed by 0 bases and 4 bases, with 7 bases remaining between them. The CDR3 reads CASSLVDSTEAFF. CDR3 nucleotides: TGCGCCAGCAGCTTGGTAGACAGCACTGAAGCTTTCTTT.